These 24 T cell receptor beta chains share one sample of origin, sequenced in a study of identical twins. Each CDR3 protein is one row after TCRdb ran MiXCR on the 5' RACE reads. Among about 190,000 distinct CDR3 sequences listed, more than 15% were seen once. These data also featured in a second study, about T cells expressing NK-cell markers.

Sequencing was performed on CD8+ T cells sorted from blood. These receptors came from a woman aged 18-29 years in good health.

This clonotype was detected many times. The gene calls are TRBV11-2 and TRBJ2-5; 7 bases match TRBD1. V lost 0 bases and J lost 3; bases outside the gene matches: 22. Germline lookup yields CDR1 SGHAT and CDR2 FQNNGV. The CDR3 contains 21 residues. CDR3 nucleotide sequence: TGTGCCAGCAGCTTAGATCCCCACACAGGGGACGTAAAAAATTCGAAAGAGACCCAGTACTTC. Protein sequence: CASSLDPHTGDVKNSKETQYF.

This clonotype was picked up a small number of times. The chain is built from TRBV6-4 and TRBJ2-3; D perhaps matches TRBD2 (6 bases). Germline CDR1 reads MRHNA; CDR2 reads SNTAGT. The CDR3 totals 16 residues. Trimming shortened V by 3 bases and J by 3 bases, and 16 bases separated the two germline ends. The CDR3 DNA is TGTGCCAGCAGTGAAGTCTCGGGAGCCGAAACAGATACGCAGTATTTT. This sequence encodes CASSEVSGAETDTQYF.

This clonotype came up a few times. This sequence joins TRBV14 and TRBJ2-2; D may be TRBD1 or TRBD2 (5 bases each). V lost 5 bases and J lost 9, with 10 bases in between. The length of the CDR3 is 12 residues. Germline loops: CDR1 SGHDN, CDR2 FVKESK. CDR3 amino acids: CASSWGSWELFF. In DNA form, the CDR3 reads TGTGCCAGCAGCTGGGGGTCCTGGGAGCTGTTTTTT.

In this sample, this clonotype turned up a few times. V and J are TRBV29-1 and TRBJ2-5, with D maybe TRBD2 (6 bases). With 6 bases removed from V and 7 bases from J, the gap between germline ends came to 9 bases. Germline V gene data show CDR1 as SQVTM and CDR2 as ANQGSEA. This CDR3 region has 10 residues. CDR3 residues: CSVEEGTQYF. CDR3 DNA sequence: TGCAGCGTCGAGGAGGGGACCCAGTACTTC.

The rearrangement uses TRBV3-1 and TRBJ2-7, with 12 bases fitting TRBD2. The V gene end was trimmed by 4 bases and the J gene end by 2 bases; junction bases not matched to a gene: 6. CDR1 LGHDT and CDR2 YNNKEL come from the germline V gene (reference sequence). The CDR3 sequence is 16 residues long. The CDR3 DNA is TGTGCCAGCAGCCCCCGGACTAGCGGGGCGACCTACGAGCAGTACTTC. The encoded protein is CASSPRTSGATYEQYF.

V gene TRBV9 combines with J gene TRBJ2-1, with 10 bases lining up with TRBD2. Germline trimming cut 4 bases from V and 4 bases from J; bases unmatched to any gene: 20. This CDR3 has 20 amino acids. CDR1 is SGDLS, CDR2 YYNGEE, per germline. DNA for the CDR3: TGTGCCAGCAGCACCCCTTCGGGTCTAGCGGGAGAGGGAAGGTACAATGAGCAGTTCTTC. It encodes CASSTPSGLAGEGRYNEQFF.

This clonotype was counted between two and nine times. V usage is TRBV27 and J usage is TRBJ2-7, with unresolved D. Trimming removed 5 bases from V and 3 bases from J, with 14 bases in between. The germline gives CDR1 MNHEY, CDR2 SMNVEV (reference sequence). CDR3 length: 14 amino acids. Here the CDR3 reads CASSVGPSLYEQYF. The CDR3 DNA is TGTGCCAGCAGTGTCGGCCCGAGTCTCTACGAGCAGTACTTC.

This clonotype was counted between two and nine times. The chain uses TRBV5-1 and TRBJ2-7; TRBD1 is a possible D gene (6 bases). Germline V lookup: CDR1 SGHRS, CDR2 YFSETQ. Trimming removed 3 bases at V and 3 bases at J, with 16 bases between. The CDR3 extends over 15 amino acids. In DNA form, the CDR3 reads TGCGCCAGCAGCTCCCCAGGGGCAGGGATCTACGAGCAGTACTTC. Translated, it gives CASSSPGAGIYEQYF.

The chain couples TRBV3-1 to TRBJ2-7; D is possibly TRBD1 or TRBD2 (5 bases each). Germline V gene lookup returns CDR1 LGHDT and CDR2 YNNKEL (reference sequence). V was shortened by 4 bases and J by 3 bases, with 10 bases between the two germline ends. This CDR3 is 13 amino acids long. This CDR3 reads CASSPRGLYEQYF. CDR3 coding DNA: TGTGCCAGCAGCCCCCGGGGCCTCTACGAGCAGTACTTC.

The gene calls are TRBV7-7 and TRBJ2-2, with a weak D call TRBD2 (6 bases). V gave up 5 bases and J gave up 0 bases, with 16 bases separating them. Germline values: CDR1 SSHAT, CDR2 FNYEAQ (reference sequence). This CDR3 comprises 17 residues. CDR3 DNA sequence: TGTGCCAGCAGCCCTAGTATAGGGGAGGCGAACACCGGGGAGCTGTTTTTT. Translation gives CASSPSIGEANTGELFF.

CDR3 in DNA: TGTGCCAGCAGCAGATCCGGGACGACCTCAGATACGCAGTATTTT. Translation gives CASSRSGTTSDTQYF. The chain carries TRBV7-8 and TRBJ2-3, with D perhaps given as TRBD1 or TRBD2 (5 bases each). Germline V CDR1 and CDR2: SGHVS, FQNEAQ. The CDR3 is 15 residues long. Trimming removed 5 bases from V and 4 bases from J, with 16 bases in between. Full variable domain (remainder filled in from reference TRBV7-8 and TRBJ2-3): GAGVSQSPRYKVAKRGQDVALRCDPISGHVSLFWYQQALGQGPEFLTYFQNEAQLDKSGLPSDRFFAERPEGSVSTLKIQRTQQEDSAVYLCASSRSGTTSDTQYFGPGTRLTVL.

This clonotype was seen only a few times. J is TRBJ2-7 and V is TRBV14; TRBD1 agrees at 8 bases. The CDR3 runs 15 residues. From germline, CDR1 is SGHDN and CDR2 FVKESK. V shed 1 base, J shed 4 bases, and the junction held 6 bases outside the gene matches. CDR3: CASSQGRQGIYEQYF. In DNA form, the CDR3 reads TGTGCCAGCAGCCAAGGGCGACAGGGGATATACGAGCAGTACTTC.

This sequence joins TRBV2 and TRBJ2-4, with D possibly called TRBD1 or TRBD2 (6 bases each). V lost 7 bases and J lost 8, with 18 bases in between. CDR1 SNHLY and CDR2 FYNNEI come from the germline V gene. The CDR3 is 14 residues long. The CDR3 bases are TGTGCCAGCACCCCGGGGGCCAGTATATACATTCAGTACTTC. Translating it yields CASTPGASIYIQYF.

Concerning this clonotype itself: The junction departs from germline at one end; a sequencing error may be responsible. This chain links TRBV18 with TRBJ1-5; D not certain. This CDR3 is 12 amino acids long. The germline V gene has CDR1 KGHSH and CDR2 LQKENI. The CDR3 loop reads CASSPGDQPKHF. CDR3 DNA: TGTGCCAGCTCACCAGGGGATCAGCCCAAGCATTTT.

Points on this clonotype: The junction departs from germline at one end; a sequencing error may be responsible. The chain combines TRBV20-1 with TRBJ2-1, with a tentative D call TRBD2 (5 bases). Germline lookup yields CDR1 DFQATT and CDR2 SNEGSKA (reference sequence). The CDR3 has 13 amino acids. The chain's CDR3 is CSARASSHNEQFF. As DNA, the CDR3 is TGCAGTGCTAGGGCTAGCTCCCACAATGAGCAGTTCTTC.

The chain carries TRBV28 and TRBJ1-3; 8 nucleotides agree with TRBD1. V was pared by 3 bases and J by 1 base, with 2 bases of the junction left unmatched. The CDR3 consists of 15 residues. Germline V lookup: CDR1 MDHEN, CDR2 SYDVKM. CDR3 in amino acids: CASSFYRGSGNTIYF. In DNA form, the CDR3 reads TGTGCCAGCAGTTTTTACAGGGGGTCTGGAAACACCATATATTTT.

This clonotype was recorded at least ten times. The genes are TRBV6-4 and TRBJ2-1; 11 bases line up with TRBD2. Trimming took 3 bases from V and 6 from J; bases not matched to a gene: 4. Germline CDR1 is MRHNA and CDR2 is SNTAGT. The CDR3 is made up of 15 amino acids. The CDR3 reads CASSEGSGGANEQFF. The CDR3, as DNA: TGTGCCAGCAGTGAGGGTAGCGGGGGGGCCAATGAGCAGTTCTTC.

The rearrangement uses TRBV5-1 and TRBJ2-7; D is perhaps TRBD1 (8 bases). V lost 4 bases and J lost 3, with 14 bases in between. Germline assignment: CDR1 SGHRS and CDR2 YFSETQ. The CDR3 length is 14 residues. CDR3 sequence: CASSLQGGGYEQYF. The CDR3 nucleotides are TGCGCCAGCAGCCTACAGGGGGGGGGCTACGAGCAGTACTTC.

This clonotype turned up a few times. The limits of the CDR3 on the DNA are not certain, so only TCRdb's listed CDR3 is given. V is TRBV27 and J is TRBJ1-1; the table's D call TRBD1 went unverified against the DNA. The CDR3 extends over 14 residues, inclusive of both ends. The germline gives CDR1 MNHEY, CDR2 SMNVEV (reference sequence). The CDR3 spells CASSSSTGGTEAFF.

This clonotype was recorded a few times. J is TRBJ1-1 and V is TRBV12-3 or TRBV12-4, with D uncertain. Deletions cut 3 bases from V and 2 bases from J, with 10 bases between. The CDR3 length is 14 residues. The CDR3 DNA reads TGTGCCAGCAGTTTTATCGCCGGTAACACTGAAGCTTTCTTT. Protein product: CASSFIAGNTEAFF.

This clonotype was observed a few times. The chain joins TRBV27 to TRBJ2-1; weak D call: TRBD2 (5 bases). V was pared by 7 bases and J by 4 bases, with 11 bases between. The CDR3 runs to 13 residues. Germline loops: CDR1 MNHEY, CDR2 SMNVEV (reference sequence). The CDR3 DNA reads TGTGCCAGCACCTTCCGCGGGTACAATGAGCAGTTCTTC. Translated, it gives CASTFRGYNEQFF.

The chain has TRBV4-3 and TRBJ2-7; D not resolved. The CDR3 is 13 amino acids. Germline V lookup: CDR1 LGHNA, CDR2 YSLEER. Trimming cost V 1 base and J 4 bases, with 8 bases left between them. CDR3 in DNA: TGCGCCAGCAGCCAAGCAGAGGATTACGAGCAGTACTTC. This translates into CASSQAEDYEQYF.

This chain connects TRBV4-3 to TRBJ2-1; no clear D gene. This CDR3 is built from 15 residues. Germline loops: CDR1 LGHNA, CDR2 YSLEER. Deletions cut 0 bases from V and 1 base from J, with 7 bases between. The CDR3 nucleotides read TGCGCCAGCAGCCAAGACGGATTGTCCTACAATGAGCAGTTCTTC. This encodes CASSQDGLSYNEQFF.

This clonotype has just a few counts. V usage is TRBV9 and J usage is TRBJ1-6; no definite D call. With 4 bases removed from V and 14 bases from J, the gap between germline ends came to 13 bases. The V gene's germline CDR1 is SGDLS and CDR2 YYNGEE. CDR3 length: 12 amino acids. The CDR3 loop is CASSSPRSALHF. The CDR3 DNA is TGTGCCAGCAGCTCTCCTAGAAGTGCCCTCCACTTT.